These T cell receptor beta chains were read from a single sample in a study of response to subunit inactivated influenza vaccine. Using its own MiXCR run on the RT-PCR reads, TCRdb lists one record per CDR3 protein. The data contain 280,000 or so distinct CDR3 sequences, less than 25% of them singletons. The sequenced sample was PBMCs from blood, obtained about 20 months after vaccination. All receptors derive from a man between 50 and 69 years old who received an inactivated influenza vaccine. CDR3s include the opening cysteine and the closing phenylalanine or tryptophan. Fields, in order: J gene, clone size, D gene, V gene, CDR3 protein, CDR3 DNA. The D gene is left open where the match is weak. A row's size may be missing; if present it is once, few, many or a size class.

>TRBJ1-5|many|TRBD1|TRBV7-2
CASSLRGHSNQPQHF
TGTGCCAGCAGCTTAAGGGGGCATAGCAATCAGCCCCAGCATTTT
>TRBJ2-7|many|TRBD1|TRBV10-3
CAISESVGTGAYEQYF
TGTGCCATCAGTGAGTCGGTGGGGACAGGGGCCTACGAGCAGTACTTC
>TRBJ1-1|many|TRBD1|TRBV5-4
CASSLEGTGNTEAFF
TGTGCCAGCAGCTTGGAAGGGACAGGGAACACTGAAGCTTTCTTT
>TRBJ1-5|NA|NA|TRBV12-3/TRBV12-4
CASSLAYLSNQPQHF
TGTGCCAGCAGTTTAGCTTACCTTAGCAATCAGCCCCAGCATTTT
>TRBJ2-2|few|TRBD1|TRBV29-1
CSVDDRAYTGELFF
TGCAGCGTTGACGACAGGGCCTACACCGGGGAGCTGTTTTTT
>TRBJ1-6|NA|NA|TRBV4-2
CASSQGGSGGVSPLHF
TGTGCCAGCAGCCAAGGAGGGTCCGGGGGTGTTTCACCCCTCCACTTT
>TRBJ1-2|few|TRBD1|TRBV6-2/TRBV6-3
CASSYSSSTGGLYGYTF
TGTGCCAGCAGTTACTCGTCGTCTACAGGGGGCCTGTATGGCTACACCTTC
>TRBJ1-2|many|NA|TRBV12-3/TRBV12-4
CASSLTGSYGYTF
TGTGCCAGCAGTTTAACAGGGAGCTATGGCTACACCTTC
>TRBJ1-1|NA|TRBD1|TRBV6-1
CASLQGVRSGGTEAFF
TGTGCCAGCCTACAGGGGGTGCGAAGTGGTGGGACTGAAGCTTTCTTT
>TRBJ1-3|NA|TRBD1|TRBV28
CASHAGGISGNTIYF
TGTGCCAGCCATGCAGGGGGGATCTCTGGAAACACCATATATTTT
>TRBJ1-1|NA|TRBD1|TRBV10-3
CAISPRTGEIGEAFF
TGTGCCATCAGCCCCCGGACAGGGGAAATTGGTGAAGCTTTCTTT
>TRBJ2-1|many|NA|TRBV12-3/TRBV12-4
CASSLGDVAFF
TGTGCCAGCAGCCTCGGAGATGTAGCGTTCTTC
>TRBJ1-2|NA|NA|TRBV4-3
CASSPTGQGAYGYTF
TGCGCCAGCAGCCCCACTGGGCAGGGAGCCTATGGCTACACCTTC
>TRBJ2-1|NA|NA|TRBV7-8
CASSLGGGISYNEQFF
TGTGCCAGCAGCTTAGGGGGCGGGATTTCCTACAATGAGCAGTTCTTC
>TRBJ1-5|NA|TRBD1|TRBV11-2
CASSSSSDRVGQPQHF
TGTGCCAGCAGCTCGTCCAGCGACAGGGTGGGTCAGCCCCAGCATTTT
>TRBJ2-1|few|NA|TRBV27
CASSLRWSSYNEQFF
TGTGCCAGCAGTTTACGGTGGAGCTCCTACAATGAGCAGTTCTTC
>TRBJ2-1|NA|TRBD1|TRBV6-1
CASRRGQGYNEQFF
TGTGCCAGCAGACGGGGACAGGGGTACAATGAGCAGTTCTTC
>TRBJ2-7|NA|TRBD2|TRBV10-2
CASSDQRGGLGKIYEQYF
TGCGCCAGCAGTGATCAGCGGGGGGGCTTAGGTAAAATCTACGAGCAGTACTTC
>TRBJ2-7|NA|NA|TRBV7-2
CASSSRGAYEQYF
TGTGCCAGCAGCTCCCGGGGAGCGTACGAGCAGTACTTC
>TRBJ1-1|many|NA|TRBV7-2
CASSVTALNTEAFF
TGTGCCAGCAGCGTGACAGCTCTGAACACTGAAGCTTTCTTT
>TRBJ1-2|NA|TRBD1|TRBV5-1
CASSGTGRGGYTF
TGCGCCAGCAGCGGGACAGGGCGCGGGGGCTACACCTTC
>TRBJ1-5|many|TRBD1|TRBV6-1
CASSPKTGSQPQHF
TGTGCCAGCAGCCCTAAGACAGGGTCGCAGCCCCAGCATTTT